Shown below are 20 T cell receptor beta chains from a single sample sequenced in a study of OX40 agonist ivuxolimab in advanced cancers. Measured with immunoSEQ multiplex PCR; TCRdb has only the in-frame clones, and not every one. Among under 100,000 clones listed, over 75% were seen once. The source was CD4+ or CD8+ T cells sorted from blood, collected in a trial of the OX40 agonist ivuxolimab. The receptors stem from an adult with an advanced solid tumor such as melanoma, head and neck, liver or kidney cancer.

The gene calls are TRBV21-1 and TRBJ2-7; no check of the table's D call, TRBD2, against the DNA was made. TRBV21-1 is shown as a pseudogene. The CDR3 is 16 residues long. The CDR3 coding sequence is TGTGCCAGCAGCGAACTAACTAGGGAGTCGGGTCACGAGCAGTACTTC. It specifies CASSELTRESGHEQYF.

The chain links TRBV28 to TRBJ2-7, with 10 bases that match TRBD2. J lost 1 base, V lost 6 bases, and 3 bases had no gene match. This CDR3 contains 14 residues. The germline CDR1 and CDR2 sequences are MDHEN and SYDVKM. The CDR3 here is CASRAAGGSYEQYF. CDR3 sequence (DNA): TGTGCCAGCAGGGCAGCGGGAGGGTCCTACGAGCAGTACTTC.

The V and J genes are TRBV18 and TRBJ2-7, with D tentatively TRBD1 or TRBD2 (5 bases each). The V end lost 4 bases, the J end lost 9 bases, and 16 bases lay between the germline ends. CDR1 and CDR2 (germline): KGHSH, LQKENI. CDR3 length: 13 amino acids. The CDR3 DNA follows: TGTGCCAGCTCACGAGGCCGGGACGGGCCGCAGTACTTC. Its protein is CASSRGRDGPQYF.

J is TRBJ2-7 and V is TRBV10-1; 8 bases align to TRBD1. The CDR3 loop spans 13 amino acids. CDR1 is WNHNN, CDR2 SYGVQD, per germline (reference sequence). Trimming at V came to 8 bases and at J to 7 bases, leaving 10 bases not matched to a gene. The CDR3 sequence: CASDEQGVSEQYF. CDR3 in DNA: TGCGCCAGCGACGAACAGGGGGTCTCGGAGCAGTACTTC.

The rearrangement links TRBV18 to TRBJ2-7, with D hard to call. The CDR3 has 15 amino acids. The germline CDR1 and CDR2 sequences are KGHSH and LQKENI. Trimming shortened V by 4 bases and J by 0 bases, and 13 bases separated the two germline ends. The chain's CDR3 is CASSQLLSSSYEQYF. The CDR3 DNA follows: TGTGCCAGCTCACAGCTTTTGTCGAGCTCCTACGAGCAGTACTTC.

V is TRBV28 and J is TRBJ1-3; D is unresolved. V was pared by 7 bases and J by 0 bases, with 10 bases between. The germline gives CDR1 MDHEN, CDR2 SYDVKM. This CDR3 has 14 residues. Here the CDR3 reads CASITASSGNTIYF. CDR3 bases: TGTGCCAGCATTACAGCAAGCTCTGGAAACACCATATATTTT.

The chain has TRBV7-2 and TRBJ2-5; 12 positions match TRBD2. V was pared by 5 bases and J by 4 bases, with 8 bases of the junction left unmatched. Looked up from germline, CDR1 is SGHTA and CDR2 is FQGNSA. The CDR3 covers 16 residues. This CDR3 is CASSPSSGRGGETQYF. The DNA for the CDR3 is TGTGCCAGCAGCCCCTCTAGCGGGAGGGGTGGAGAGACCCAGTACTTC.

J is TRBJ1-2 and V is TRBV5-1, with D perhaps matching TRBD1 (5 bases). This CDR3 is 16 amino acids long. Germline V CDR1 and CDR2: SGHRS, YFSETQ. V was cut by 0 bases and J by 4 bases, with 16 bases left in between. The chain's CDR3 is CASSLEVGEGGYGYTF. DNA for the CDR3: TGCGCCAGCAGCTTGGAGGTGGGGGAGGGAGGCTATGGCTACACCTTC.

The gene calls are TRBV7-9 and TRBJ2-1, with D uncertain. Germline CDR1 reads SEHNR; CDR2 reads FQNEAQ (reference sequence). The CDR3 covers 16 residues. Between the trimmed V and J ends, which lost 6 bases and 7 bases, there was a span of 22 bases. CDR3 amino acids: CASRDSRTYLRNEQFF. The CDR3 coding sequence is TGTGCCAGCAGGGATAGTCGGACCTACCTAAGAAATGAGCAGTTCTTC.

V usage is TRBV5-1 and J usage is TRBJ2-4, with 12 nucleotides matching TRBD2. Trimming took 7 bases from V and 0 from J; bases not matched to a gene: 8. In germline, CDR1 is SGHRS, CDR2 YFSETQ. The CDR3 length is 17 residues. The CDR3 region is CASAAGGLAGAKNIQYF. CDR3 DNA sequence: TGCGCCAGCGCGGCAGGGGGACTAGCGGGAGCCAAAAACATTCAGTACTTC.

The rearrangement links TRBV28 to TRBJ1-1; no firm D call. Per germline, CDR1 MDHEN and CDR2 SYDVKM. V was clipped by 6 bases and J by 0 bases, with 8 bases between them. The length of the CDR3 is 13 residues. This chain's CDR3 is CASRYTLNTEAFF. Here the CDR3 DNA reads TGTGCCAGCAGATACACGTTGAACACTGAAGCTTTCTTT.

The CDR3 protein is CASSLGVLESTIQYF. The DNA for the CDR3 is TGCGCCAGCAGCTTGGGAGTATTAGAGAGTACCATTCAGTACTTC. The chain carries TRBV5-1 and TRBJ2-4; the D is unclear. The CDR3 consists of 15 residues. Germline CDR1 SGHRS, CDR2 YFSETQ. V lost 0 bases and J lost 9, with 16 bases in between.

This chain connects TRBV10-2 to TRBJ2-2; tentative D call: TRBD2 (6 bases). Trimming took off 5 bases at V and 5 bases at J, with 9 bases between the two ends. The CDR3 is 13 amino acids. In germline, CDR1 is WSHSY, CDR2 SAAADI. CDR3 sequence (DNA): TGCGCCAGCAGTCATCTAGCGACCGGGGAGCTGTTTTTT. Translated: CASSHLATGELFF.

The chain links TRBV5-1 to TRBJ2-7, with 8 bases that match TRBD2. The J segment lost 4 bases and the V segment lost 2 bases, leaving 5 bases of the junction unmatched. Germline CDR1 reads SGHRS; CDR2 reads YFSETQ. This CDR3 is 14 amino acids long. The CDR3 loop is CASSLAGDQYEQYF. In nucleotides, the CDR3 is TGCGCCAGCAGCTTAGCGGGAGATCAGTACGAGCAGTACTTC.

The V and J genes are TRBV18 and TRBJ2-5, with 9 bases that match TRBD1. The CDR3 is made up of 16 amino acids. V lost 0 bases and J lost 3; bases outside the gene matches: 5. In germline, CDR1 is KGHSH, CDR2 LQKENI. This chain's CDR3 is CASSPPTGGPKETQYF. The CDR3 DNA sequence: TGTGCCAGCTCACCACCGACAGGGGGACCGAAAGAGACCCAGTACTTC. The full variable domain, in which reference TRBV18 and TRBJ2-5 provide the parts outside the CDR3, is NAGVMQNPRHLVRRRGQEARLRCSPMKGHSHVYWYRQLPEEGLKFMVYLQKENIIDESGMPKERFSAEFPKEGPSILRIQQVVRGDSAAYFCASSPPTGGPKETQYFGPGTRLLVL.

The chain uses TRBV28 and TRBJ1-5, with 7 bases fitting TRBD1. CDR3 length: 16 residues. Trimming removed 5 bases from V and 4 bases from J; junction bases left unmatched: 11. CDR1 and CDR2 from the germline V gene are MDHEN and SYDVKM. The CDR3 DNA follows: TGTGCCAGCAGTGACATTACAGGGGACTGGAATCAGCCCCAGCATTTT. It specifies CASSDITGDWNQPQHF.

As to this clone: The sample has other DNA sequences that encode this CDR3 too. The chain couples TRBV9 to TRBJ1-1; TRBD1 is a possible D gene (5 bases). V was shortened by 5 bases and J by 1 base, with 12 bases between the two germline ends. The CDR3 totals 14 residues. The V gene's germline CDR1 is SGDLS and CDR2 YYNGEE. The CDR3 region is CASRVGTENTEAFF. The CDR3, as DNA: TGTGCCAGCAGAGTTGGGACGGAGAACACTGAAGCTTTCTTT. Using reference TRBV9 and TRBJ1-1 for the parts outside the CDR3, the full variable domain is DSGVTQTPKHLITATGQRVTLRCSPRSGDLSVYWYQQSLDQGLQFLIQYYNGEERAKGNILERFSAQQFPDLHSELNLSSLELGDSALYFCASRVGTENTEAFFGQGTRLTVV.

V gene TRBV5-1 combines with J gene TRBJ2-3, with 11 bases that match TRBD2. The V gene's germline CDR1 is SGHRS and CDR2 YFSETQ. This CDR3 contains 14 residues. V lost 6 bases, J lost 2 bases, and 2 bases stayed unmatched. The CDR3 DNA sequence: TGCGCCAGCAAGACTAGCGGGGACACAGATACGCAGTATTTT. Encoded protein: CASKTSGDTDTQYF.

This sequence joins TRBV28 and TRBJ2-3; 9 nucleotides align to TRBD2. The CDR3 extends over 17 amino acids. With V trimmed by 4 bases and J by 6 bases, 14 bases remained unmatched. The germline V gene has CDR1 MDHEN and CDR2 SYDVKM. The CDR3, as DNA: TGTGCCAGCAGTTCCTCCCCCGGGACTAGCTGGGGGGATACGCAGTATTTT. It codes for CASSSSPGTSWGDTQYF.

This clone was detected once. The chain combines TRBV6-1 with TRBJ2-5; D is undetermined. CDR1 and CDR2 from the germline V gene are MNHNS and SASEGT. The CDR3 loop spans 13 amino acids. Trimming removed 2 bases from V and 2 bases from J, with 6 bases in between. CDR3 DNA: TGTGCCAGCAGTGAACCAGTACAAGAGACCCAGTACTTC. It specifies CASSEPVQETQYF.